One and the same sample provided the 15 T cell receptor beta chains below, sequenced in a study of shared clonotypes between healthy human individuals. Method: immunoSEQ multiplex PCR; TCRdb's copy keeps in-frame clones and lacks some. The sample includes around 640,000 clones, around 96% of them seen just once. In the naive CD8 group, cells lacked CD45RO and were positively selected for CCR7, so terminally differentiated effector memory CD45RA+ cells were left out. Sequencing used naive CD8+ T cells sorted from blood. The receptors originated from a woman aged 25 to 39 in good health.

CDR3 bases: TGTGCCAGCAGACATACAGGGGGCGCCGCTGAAGCTTTCTTT. This gives the protein CASRHTGGAAEAFF. V usage is TRBV27 and J usage is TRBJ1-1; 9 bases align to TRBD1. J gave up 6 bases and V 6 bases, and 8 bases lay outside the gene matches. The CDR3 sequence is 14 residues long. Germline CDR1 reads MNHEY; CDR2 reads SMNVEV (reference sequence).

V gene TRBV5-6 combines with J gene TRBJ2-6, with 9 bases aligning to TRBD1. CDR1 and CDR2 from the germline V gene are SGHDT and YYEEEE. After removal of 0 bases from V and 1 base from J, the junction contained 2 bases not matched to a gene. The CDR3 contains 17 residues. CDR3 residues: CASSLGTGVSGANVLTF. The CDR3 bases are TGTGCCAGCAGCTTGGGGACAGGGGTATCTGGGGCCAACGTCCTGACTTTC.

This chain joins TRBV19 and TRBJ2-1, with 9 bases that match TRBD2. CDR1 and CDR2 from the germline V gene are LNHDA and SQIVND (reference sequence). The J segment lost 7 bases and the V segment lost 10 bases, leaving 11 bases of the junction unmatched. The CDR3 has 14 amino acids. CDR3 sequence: CATNSGSGGNEQFF. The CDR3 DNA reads TGTGCCACAAATAGCGGGAGCGGGGGTAATGAGCAGTTCTTC.

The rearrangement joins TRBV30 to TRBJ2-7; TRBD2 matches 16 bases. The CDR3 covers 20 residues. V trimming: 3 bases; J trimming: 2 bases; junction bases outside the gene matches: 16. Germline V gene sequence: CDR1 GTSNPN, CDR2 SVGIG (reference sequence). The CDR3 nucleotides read TGTGCCTGGAGGCCCCCACTACGGGGACTAGCGGGAGGGAGCACCTACGAGCAGTACTTC. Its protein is CAWRPPLRGLAGGSTYEQYF.

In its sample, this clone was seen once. The CDR3 region is CASSLVGGIYGYTF. The CDR3 bases are TGTGCCAGCAGCTTGGTAGGGGGCATCTATGGCTACACCTTC. V gene TRBV5-4 combines with J gene TRBJ1-2, with 7 bases matching TRBD1. The ends lost 0 bases at V and 4 bases at J; junction bases unmatched: 3. The germline V gene encodes CDR1 SGHNT and CDR2 YYREEE (reference sequence). The CDR3 totals 14 residues.

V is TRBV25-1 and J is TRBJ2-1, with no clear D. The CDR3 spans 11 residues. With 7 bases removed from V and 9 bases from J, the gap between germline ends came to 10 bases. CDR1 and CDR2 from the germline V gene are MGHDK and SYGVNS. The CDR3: CASTSFAEQFF. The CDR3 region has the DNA TGTGCCAGCACCAGCTTTGCTGAGCAGTTCTTC.

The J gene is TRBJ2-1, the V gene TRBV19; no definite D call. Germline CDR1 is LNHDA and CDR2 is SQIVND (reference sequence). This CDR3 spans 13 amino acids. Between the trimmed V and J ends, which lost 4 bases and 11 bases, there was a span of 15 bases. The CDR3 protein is CASSSPDSPKQFF. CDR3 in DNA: TGTGCCAGTAGTAGCCCTGACTCTCCAAAGCAGTTCTTC.

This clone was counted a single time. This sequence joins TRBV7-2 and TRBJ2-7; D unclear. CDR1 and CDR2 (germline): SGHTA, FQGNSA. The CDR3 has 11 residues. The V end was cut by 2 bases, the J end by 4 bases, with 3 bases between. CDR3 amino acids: CASSLNYEQYF. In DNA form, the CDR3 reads TGTGCCAGCAGCTTAAATTACGAGCAGTACTTC.

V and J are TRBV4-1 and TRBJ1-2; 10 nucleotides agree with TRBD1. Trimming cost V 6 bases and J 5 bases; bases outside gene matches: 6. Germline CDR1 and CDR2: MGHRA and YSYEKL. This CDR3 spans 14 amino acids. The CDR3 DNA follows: TGCGCCAGCAGAAGCCGGGACAGGGGATATGGCTACACCTTC. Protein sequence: CASRSRDRGYGYTF.

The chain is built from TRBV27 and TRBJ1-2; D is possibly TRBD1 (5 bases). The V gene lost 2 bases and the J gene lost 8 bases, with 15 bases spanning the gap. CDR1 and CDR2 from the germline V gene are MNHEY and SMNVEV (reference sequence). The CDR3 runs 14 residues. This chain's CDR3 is CASSLVAGAFGYTF. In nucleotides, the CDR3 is TGTGCCAGCAGTTTAGTGGCTGGGGCTTTCGGCTACACCTTC.

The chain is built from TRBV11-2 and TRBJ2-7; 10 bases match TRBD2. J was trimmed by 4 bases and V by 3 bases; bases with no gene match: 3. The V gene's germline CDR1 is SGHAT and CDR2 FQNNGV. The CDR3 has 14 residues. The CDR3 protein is CASSLATSGYEQYF. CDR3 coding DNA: TGTGCCAGCAGCTTGGCGACTAGCGGGTACGAGCAGTACTTC.

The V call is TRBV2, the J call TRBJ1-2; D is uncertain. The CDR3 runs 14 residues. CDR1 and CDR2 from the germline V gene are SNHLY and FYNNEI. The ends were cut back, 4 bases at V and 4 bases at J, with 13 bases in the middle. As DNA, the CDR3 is TGTGCCAGCAGTGGCGGGCTGATGGGCTATGGCTACACCTTC. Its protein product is CASSGGLMGYGYTF.

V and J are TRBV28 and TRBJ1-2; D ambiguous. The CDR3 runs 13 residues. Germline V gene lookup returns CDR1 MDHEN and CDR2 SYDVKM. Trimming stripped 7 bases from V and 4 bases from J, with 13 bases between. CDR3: CASTFNLGYGYTF. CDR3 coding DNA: TGTGCCAGCACTTTCAATCTTGGCTATGGCTACACCTTC.

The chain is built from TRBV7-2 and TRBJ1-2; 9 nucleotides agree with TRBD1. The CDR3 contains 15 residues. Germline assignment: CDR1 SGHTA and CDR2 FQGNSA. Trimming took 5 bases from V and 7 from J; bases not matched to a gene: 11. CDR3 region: CASSLNNRGQRGYTF. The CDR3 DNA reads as TGTGCCAGCAGCCTAAATAACAGGGGGCAGCGTGGCTACACCTTC.

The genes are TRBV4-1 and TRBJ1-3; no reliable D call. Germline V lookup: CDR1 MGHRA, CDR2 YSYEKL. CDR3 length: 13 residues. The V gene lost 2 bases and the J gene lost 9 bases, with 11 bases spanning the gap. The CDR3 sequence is CASSQRRLTTIYF. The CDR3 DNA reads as TGCGCCAGCAGCCAACGTCGGCTGACCACCATATATTTT.